This T cell receptor beta chain was retrieved from a study of T cell repertoires in cytomegalovirus infection. Overall study context: In the study, CMV epitopes included recently identified HLA-C-restricted and well-studied HLA-B-restricted ones. CMV infection and matching HLA type were both indicated by public TCR beta signatures.

TCRdb re-called the reads through MiXCR, storing one row per CDR3 protein. Of 570,000 or so distinct CDR3 sequences in the sample, about 40% are singletons; the top ten hold more than 40%. A few counts support this clonotype. Its target is not known. The V and J ends lost 4 bases and 3 bases, in that order; junction bases with no gene match: 5. Per the germline V gene, CDR1 is SGHVS and CDR2 is FNYEAQ. This CDR3 has 16 residues. This clonotype was obtained from a human donor in good health (CMV status not recorded). Some clones in this sample may be carry-over from other donors' samples. Sequenced here: cultured PBMCs, sampled from culture after CMV antigen stimulation. This sequence joins TRBV7-6 and TRBJ2-3, with 12 bases matching TRBD2. CDR3 in DNA: TGTGCCAGCAGCTACCGACTAGCGGGAGTGACAGATACGCAGTATTTT. This gives the protein CASSYRLAGVTDTQYF.